The T cell receptor (beta chain) under discussion was sequenced for a study of blood T cell repertoires in COVID-19. In the study's own analysis: Amplification from reference gene primers served as the basis for estimated nucleated cell counts. Using immunoSEQ multiplex PCR, the repertoire was profiled, and TCRdb retains in-frame clones only, with some absent. That table is the source of V, J and clone size, and D and trimming were worked out from the DNA. The sample lists a few hundred thousand clones; roughly 85% were seen once. The CDR3 is 11 residues long. Germline V gives CDR1 SGHDT, CDR2 YYEEEE. The germline V and J ends were trimmed by 0 bases and 11 bases, with 8 bases remaining between them.

This rearrangement joins TRBV5-6 to TRBJ1-1; D unclear. The clonotype was recovered from a human donor in a cohort sampled during active COVID-19. Sequencing was performed on peripheral blood. CDR3: CASSLGGEAFF. CDR3 bases: TGTGCCAGCAGCTTGGGGGGAGAGGCTTTCTTT.